This T cell receptor (beta chain) was identified in a study of shared clonotypes between healthy human individuals. Findings of the study overall: Naive subsets, compared against memory subsets, generally had larger estimated richness values. Of the naive CD4 clonotypes, approximately 5% were shared across several donors.

All of the donors resided in Nashville, Tennessee, and each was a Caucasian adult. Running of the assay took place at deep level. Generated by immunoSEQ multiplex PCR, the TCRdb table keeps only in-frame clones and is missing some. The sample gives around 1.1 million clones, 75% to 80% of which show up once; roughly 0.57% is in the top ten. About this clone: Its antigen is undetermined.

Trimming left V 7 bases short and J 0 bases short, with 21 bases between. This CDR3 comprises 17 residues. Germline V gives CDR1 MDHEN, CDR2 SYDVKM. The receptor's source is a man aged 18 to 29 in good health. Some clones in this sample may be carry-over from other donors' samples. The rearrangement joins TRBV28 to TRBJ1-2; D is uncertain. Sequenced: memory CD4+ T cells from PBMCs. As to subset: CD45RA-negative fraction. CDR3 sequence (DNA): TGTGCCAGCAAAGAGGGTGTCGGTTTGAGGTCTAACTATGGCTACACCTTC. Residues: CASKEGVGLRSNYGYTF.